These 15 T cell receptor beta chains came from one sample sequenced in a study of cytomegalovirus exposure and HLA in healthy donors. With 60 Vbeta and 13 Jbeta primers, the PCR was carried out. Clones were sequenced by immunoSEQ multiplex PCR, and TCRdb holds only the in-frame ones, with some missing. Of more than 130,000 clones listed, over 60% are singletons. The sample comprised PBMCs. The receptors derive from a woman aged 50 to 60 in good health and CMV-seronegative.

This chain connects TRBV5-1 to TRBJ2-7, with 9 bases fitting TRBD1. The CDR3 totals 15 residues. Germline V gene lookup returns CDR1 SGHRS and CDR2 YFSETQ. J gave up 7 bases and V 4 bases, and 12 bases lay outside the gene matches. This CDR3 is CASSSPGTGMGEQYF. CDR3 sequence (DNA): TGCGCCAGCAGCAGCCCCGGGACAGGGATGGGGGAGCAGTACTTC.

This clone occurred a few times. The gene calls are TRBV7-8 and TRBJ2-7; D not resolved. CDR3 length: 14 amino acids. V lost 5 bases to trimming and J lost 6 bases, with 17 bases between them. Germline V CDR1 and CDR2: SGHVS, FQNEAQ. This CDR3 is CASSQTLAVAEQYF. The CDR3 DNA sequence: TGTGCCAGCAGCCAAACGTTGGCAGTCGCCGAGCAGTACTTC. Supplemented by reference TRBV7-8 and TRBJ2-7, the full variable domain reads GAGVSQSPRYKVAKRGQDVALRCDPISGHVSLFWYQQALGQGPEFLTYFQNEAQLDKSGLPSDRFFAERPEGSVSTLKIQRTQQEDSAVYLCASSQTLAVAEQYFGPGTRLTVT.

The chain employs TRBV28 and TRBJ1-1; 7 bases align to TRBD1. The CDR3 contains 14 residues. The germline V gene has CDR1 MDHEN and CDR2 SYDVKM. V shed 4 bases, J shed 5 bases, and the junction held 7 bases outside the gene matches. CDR3 sequence reads: CASSYTQGRTEAFF. The CDR3 DNA reads TGTGCCAGCAGTTATACACAGGGGAGGACTGAAGCTTTCTTT.

The gene calls are TRBV28 and TRBJ1-4; unclear D gene. The CDR3 length is 14 residues. The germline V gene encodes CDR1 MDHEN and CDR2 SYDVKM. V lost 5 bases and J 2 bases, leaving 9 bases between the germline ends. DNA for the CDR3: TGTGCCAGCAGTCCAGGTGGTACTAATGAAAAACTGTTTTTT. It encodes CASSPGGTNEKLFF.

This chain joins TRBV6-5 and TRBJ1-2; D gene uncertain. Between the trimmed V and J ends, which lost 6 bases and 0 bases, there was a span of 8 bases. This CDR3 comprises 13 residues. Germline lookup yields CDR1 MNHEY and CDR2 SVGAGI. The CDR3 DNA is TGTGCCAGCAGACTCGCCACTAACTATGGCTACACCTTC. This sequence encodes CASRLATNYGYTF.

The chain is built from TRBV5-1 and TRBJ1-2; the match to TRBD1 covers 9 bases. V gave up 4 bases and J gave up 4 bases; unmatched junction bases: 5. This CDR3 region has 14 residues. Germline V gene lookup returns CDR1 SGHRS and CDR2 YFSETQ. The CDR3 DNA is TGCGCCAGCAGCCGGGACAGGGCCGCCTATGGCTACACCTTC. It yields the protein CASSRDRAAYGYTF.

This clone showed up just once. This sequence joins TRBV29-1 and TRBJ1-3; D possibly corresponds to TRBD1 (5 bases). This CDR3 has 12 residues. Per germline, CDR1 SQVTM and CDR2 ANQGSEA. The V end lost 6 bases, the J end lost 7 bases, and 13 bases lay between the germline ends. CDR3 protein: CSVGGGQNTIYF. The CDR3 DNA is TGCAGCGTCGGGGGAGGGCAGAACACCATATATTTT.

This clone was seen a single time. The DNA for the CDR3 is TGTGCCAGCAGCCCCCGTAGTAGCGGGGGAGGATCCTACAATGAGCAGTTCTTC. Protein product: CASSPRSSGGGSYNEQFF. The V and J genes are TRBV4-2 and TRBJ2-1, with 9 bases that match TRBD2. CDR3 length: 18 residues. Looked up from germline, CDR1 is LGHNA and CDR2 is YNFKEQ. Unmatched junction bases numbered 11, after V lost 4 bases and J lost 1 base.

V usage is TRBV7-2 and J usage is TRBJ1-3, with 7 bases fitting TRBD1. In germline, CDR1 is SGHTA, CDR2 FQGNSA. This CDR3 contains 15 residues. V trimming: 4 bases; J trimming: 7 bases; junction bases outside the gene matches: 10. The CDR3 nucleotides are TGTGCCAGCAGCTCCACGGGGCAGGGGGAGAACACCATATATTTT. As protein: CASSSTGQGENTIYF.

CDR3 sequence (DNA): TGTGCCAGCTCCTTCCCCGGGACAGGGATATACAATGAGCAGTTCTTC. Translating it yields CASSFPGTGIYNEQFF. The J gene is TRBJ2-1, the V gene TRBV27; 9 bases are a match to TRBD1. The trim removed 8 bases at V and 4 bases at J, leaving 12 bases unmatched. Germline values: CDR1 MNHEY, CDR2 SMNVEV (reference sequence). CDR3 length equals 16 residues.

This CDR3 is CASSKAIGTGEREWEKLFF. CDR3 DNA sequence: TGTGCCAGCAGCAAAGCTATTGGGACAGGGGAAAGGGAATGGGAAAAACTGTTTTTT. This rearrangement joins TRBV21-1 to TRBJ1-4; the table's D call, TRBD1, was not checked against the DNA. TRBV21-1 is a documented pseudogene. This CDR3 has 19 amino acids.

The sample holds one count of this clone. J is TRBJ1-5 and V is TRBV19, with no clear D. Trimming pared 7 bases from V and 0 bases from J, leaving 16 bases between. In germline, CDR1 is LNHDA, CDR2 SQIVND (reference sequence). The CDR3 is made up of 16 amino acids. CDR3 sequence (DNA): TGTGCCAGTACCAACTTGCCAAAGTATAGCAATCAGCCCCAGCATTTT. This sequence encodes CASTNLPKYSNQPQHF.

The gene calls are TRBV7-9 and TRBJ2-5; D is unresolved. Near its end, the DNA agrees better with TRBJ2-7, so the J call may be wrong. The CDR3 is made up of 15 amino acids. The germline gives CDR1 SEHNR, CDR2 FQNEAQ (reference sequence). CDR3 sequence (DNA): TGTGCCAGCAGCTTAGGCTGGGCCCCCACCTACGAGCAGTACTTC. Its translation is CASSLGWAPTYEQYF.

This chain links TRBV7-6 with TRBJ2-7; the D gene is possibly TRBD2 (5 bases). This CDR3 is 13 amino acids long. CDR1 and CDR2 from the germline V gene are SGHVS and FNYEAQ. V lost 2 bases, J lost 3 bases, and 8 bases lay in between. The CDR3 DNA follows: TGTGCCAGCAGCTTAACCGGGGACTACGAGCAGTACTTC. Its translation is CASSLTGDYEQYF.

This clone was observed once. The chain joins TRBV6-1 to TRBJ1-2; D possibly corresponds to TRBD1 (6 bases). The CDR3 extends over 15 amino acids. V lost 4 bases, J lost 0 bases, and 12 bases lay in between. CDR1 is MNHNS and CDR2 is SASEGT in the germline V gene. CDR3 nucleotides: TGTGCCAGCAGTGCGGGTCGGACAGCTAACTATGGCTACACCTTC. This encodes CASSAGRTANYGYTF.